Listed below are T cell receptor beta chains from one sample, sequenced in a study of CD8 T cells in Susac syndrome. One entry per CDR3 protein results from TCRdb running MiXCR on the immunoSEQ multiplex PCR reads. The data contain roughly 70,000 distinct CDR3 sequences, 96% of them seen just once; the ten biggest clones take up over 0.09%. Material for sequencing was CD4+ T cells from PBMCs. These receptors were taken from a human donor with multiple sclerosis. Each CDR3 is given without its conserved first and last residue.

V gene	CDR3 length	CDR3 protein
TRBV27	11	ASQAGGALEQY
TRBV10-3	12	AISDTRQQETQY
TRBV6-1	12	ASSQGTGFYGYT
TRBV20-1	11	SAIDTEGETQY
TRBV5-1	13	ASSFFGTDFGEQY
TRBV7-9	11	ASSFTGGETQY
TRBV5-4	11	ASSLGPNTEAF
TRBV3-1	12	ASRPGGGGETQY
TRBV29-1	11	SVGTVLNTEAF
TRBV20-1	12	SASRDRSSYEQY
TRBV5-1	13	ASSLGQGGYNEQF
TRBV7-3	11	ASSLMAGSPLH
TRBV29-1	11	SVTRGPSYGYT
TRBV11-2	9	ASRGHNEQF
TRBV6-6	13	ASSPPTGLGSPLH
TRBV12-3/TRBV12-4	11	ASGGQGAHGYT
TRBV20-1	12	SAYLARSGETQY
TRBV20-1	13	SARDPQGGNQPQH
TRBV7-9	14	ASSLTGTGEGYGYT
TRBV7-9	14	ASSSDRGLETDTQY
TRBV18	13	ASSLEGGNQETQY
TRBV29-1	12	SASDGTGSYEQY
TRBV11-2	16	ASSLDLSLAGVYNEQF
TRBV5-4	11	ASSPDPRREQY
TRBV12-3/TRBV12-4	13	ASSPLRGRTGELF
TRBV2	10	ASSVYQETQY
TRBV3-1	12	ASSPRGASYGYT
TRBV4-1	12	ASSQGLAGGTQY
TRBV28	12	ASSRDRDNQPQH
TRBV2	17	ASRIDRAGRRGSGNTIY
TRBV6-6	10	ASRDTKNIQY
TRBV20-1	12	SATSQGAHQPQH
TRBV28	17	ASSPLAGLLQVGRETQY
TRBV12-3/TRBV12-4	13	ASSLRGPGANVLT
TRBV3-1	12	ASSQGGGNQPQH
TRBV19	13	ASSIVGTPGYEQY
TRBV3-1	10	ASSPGQTEAF
TRBV19	12	ASSSAGGRYEQY
TRBV2	11	ASSEVREEKLF
TRBV10-3	14	AISELGYSAYNEQF